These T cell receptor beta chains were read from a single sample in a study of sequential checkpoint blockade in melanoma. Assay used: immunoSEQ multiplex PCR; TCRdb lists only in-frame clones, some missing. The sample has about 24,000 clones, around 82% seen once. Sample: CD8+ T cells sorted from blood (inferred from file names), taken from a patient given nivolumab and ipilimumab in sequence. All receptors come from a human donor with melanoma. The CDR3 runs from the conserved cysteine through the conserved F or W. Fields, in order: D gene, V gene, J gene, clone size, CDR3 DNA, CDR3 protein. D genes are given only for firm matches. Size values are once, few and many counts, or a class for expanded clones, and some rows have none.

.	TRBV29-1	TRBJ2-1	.	TGCAGCGTAGATCAGGGTATCCCAAATGAGCAGTTCTTC	CSVDQGIPNEQFF
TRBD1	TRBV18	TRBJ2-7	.	TGTGCCAGCTCAAGACAGGGTCACTACGAGCAGTACTTC	CASSRQGHYEQYF
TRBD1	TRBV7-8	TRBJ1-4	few	TGTGCCAGCAGCCGGGACAGGAGGGAAAAACTGTTTTTT	CASSRDRREKLFF
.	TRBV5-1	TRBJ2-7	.	TGCGCCAGCAGCTTGGAAGGACAGCTCTACGAGCAGTACTTC	CASSLEGQLYEQYF
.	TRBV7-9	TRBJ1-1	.	TGTGCCAGCAGCTTGGACAAGGCCTTAACTGAAGCTTTCTTT	CASSLDKALTEAFF
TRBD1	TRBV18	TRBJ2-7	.	TGTGCCAGCTCACCAAGGCCGGGACAGGGGTCCGAGCAGTACTTC	CASSPRPGQGSEQYF
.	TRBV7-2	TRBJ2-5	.	TGTGCCAGCAGCCCTCTTGCGGAGACCCAGTACTTC	CASSPLAETQYF
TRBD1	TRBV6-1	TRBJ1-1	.	TGTGCCAGCAGTAACGACAGGGTCACTGAAGCTTTCTTT	CASSNDRVTEAFF
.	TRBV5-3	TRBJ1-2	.	TGTGCCAGCAGCTCCGACACCTATGGCTACACCTTC	CASSSDTYGYTF
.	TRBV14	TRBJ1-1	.	TGTGCCAGCAGCCAGACACAGAACATGAACACTGAAGCTTTCTTT	CASSQTQNMNTEAFF
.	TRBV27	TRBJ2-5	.	TGTGCCAGCAGCCGGGACTCTAGACAAGAGACCCAGTACTTC	CASSRDSRQETQYF
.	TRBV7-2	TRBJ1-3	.	TGTGCCAGCAGCCTATCGAACTCTGGAAACACCATATATTTT	CASSLSNSGNTIYF
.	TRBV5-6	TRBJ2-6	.	TGTGCCAGCAGCCTGGGACTCTTCTCGTCCGGGGCCAACGTCCTGACTTTC	CASSLGLFSSGANVLTF
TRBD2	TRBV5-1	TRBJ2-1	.	TGCGCCAGCAGCCTATTTGGGACTAGCGGGGAAAATGAGCAGTTCTTC	CASSLFGTSGENEQFF
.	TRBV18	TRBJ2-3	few	TGTGCCAGCTCACCACCAGAGCGGCCTAGCACAGATACGCAGTATTTT	CASSPPERPSTDTQYF
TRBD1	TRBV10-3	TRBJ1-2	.	TGTGCCATCAGTCTAGACAGGGCATATGGCTACACCTTC	CAISLDRAYGYTF
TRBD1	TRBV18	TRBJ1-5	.	TGTGCCAGCTCAGACCAGACAGGGTCTAATCAGCCCCAGCATTTT	CASSDQTGSNQPQHF
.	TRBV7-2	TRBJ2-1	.	TGTGCCAGCAGCTTCGCTTTGGGAGTCGGAAATGAGCAGTTCTTC	CASSFALGVGNEQFF
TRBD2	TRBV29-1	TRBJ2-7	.	TGCAGCGTTGAAGGGGGAGGGAAGGGGGAGCAGTACTTC	CSVEGGGKGEQYF
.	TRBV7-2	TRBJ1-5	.	TGTGCCAGCAGCCACTCGGCCCGACAGACCCGCTCTCAGCCCCAGCATTTT	CASSHSARQTRSQPQHF
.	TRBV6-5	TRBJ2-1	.	TGTGCCAGCAGCAGAGGATTCAGCTCCTACAATGAGCAGTTCTTC	CASSRGFSSYNEQFF
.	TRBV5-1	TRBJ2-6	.	TGCGCCAGCAGCGCGGACAGTGGGGCCAACGTCCTGACTTTC	CASSADSGANVLTF
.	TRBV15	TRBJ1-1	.	TGTGCCACCAGCAGAGCGGTGAACACTGAAGCTTTCTTT	CATSRAVNTEAFF
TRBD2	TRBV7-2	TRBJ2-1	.	TGTGCCAGCAGCCTTGGACTAGCGGGAGGGCGCGATGAGCAGTTCTTC	CASSLGLAGGRDEQFF
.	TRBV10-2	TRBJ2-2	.	TGCGCCAGCAGGGCTTCTAACACCGGGGAGCTGTTTTTT	CASRASNTGELFF
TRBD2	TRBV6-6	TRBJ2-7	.	TGTGCCAGCAGCACCGGGACTAGCGGGAAGCAGTACTTC	CASSTGTSGKQYF
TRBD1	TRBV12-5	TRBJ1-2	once	TGTGCTAGTGGCGTCACACAGGGGGCGCTTGGCTACACCTTC	CASGVTQGALGYTF
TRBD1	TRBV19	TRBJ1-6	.	TGTGCCAGTACCCGACAGGGGGTGAGCGATTCACCCCTCCACTTT	CASTRQGVSDSPLHF
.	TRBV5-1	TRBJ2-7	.	TGCGCCAGCAGCTGGAGTGGTATGGGCGAGCAGTACTTC	CASSWSGMGEQYF
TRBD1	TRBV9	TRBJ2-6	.	TGTGCCAGCAGCTCAGCCGGGACAGGGATGACTGGGGCCAACGTCCTGACTTTC	CASSSAGTGMTGANVLTF
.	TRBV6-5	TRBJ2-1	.	TGTGCCAGCAGACGGCAGGGGTCTTTGGTCACTGAGCAGTTCTTC	CASRRQGSLVTEQFF
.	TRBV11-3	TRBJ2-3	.	TGTGCCAGCAGCTTACTGAACACCCCCACAGATACGCAGTATTTT	CASSLLNTPTDTQYF
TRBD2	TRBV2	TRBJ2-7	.	TGTGCCAGCAGTGAAGCGCTTGGGGGGGGCTACGAGCAGTACTTC	CASSEALGGGYEQYF